The sequence of this T cell receptor beta chain was determined in a study of T cell repertoires in cytomegalovirus infection. The overall study: CMV epitopes, recently identified HLA-C-restricted and well-studied HLA-B-restricted, were used. Based on public TCR beta signatures, there were indications of CMV infection and of a matching HLA type. The study's findings and limits: HLA-C-restricted CMV clonotypes gave the most frequent clonotype in two of eight donors.

TCRdb called the reads again in MiXCR, with one record for every CDR3 protein. The table lists some 920,000 distinct CDR3 sequences, around a third of them singletons. This clonotype was observed a few times. Antigen specificity is unknown. Trimming took off 8 bases at V and 10 bases at J, with 14 bases between the two ends. This CDR3 has 12 amino acids. CDR1 is MDHEN and CDR2 is SYDVKM in the germline V gene. This clonotype was sampled from a human donor in good health (CMV status not recorded). Some clones in this sample may be carry-over from other donors' samples. The V call is TRBV28, the J call TRBJ1-4; D not certain. The material sequenced was cultured CD8+ T cells from PBMCs, taken from culture after CMV antigen stimulation. CDR3 in DNA: TGTGCCAGCTCCTCGACTAGGCCAAAACTGTTTTTT. Its protein is CASSSTRPKLFF. The full variable domain, its missing parts supplied by reference TRBV28 and TRBJ1-4, is DVKVTQSSRYLVKRTGEKVFLECVQDMDHENMFWYRQDPGLGLRLIYFSYDVKMKEKGDIPEGYSVSREKKERFSLILESASTNQTSMYLCASSSTRPKLFFGSGTQLSVL.